Listed below are T cell receptor beta chains from one sample, sequenced in a study of blood T cell repertoires in COVID-19. Produced via immunoSEQ multiplex PCR; TCRdb's table is partial and in-frame only. The sample records about 320,000 clones, about nine tenths being singletons. Source material: PBMCs or T cells enriched from blood (not recorded which). The receptor set was obtained from a man in his fifties or sixties who had recovered from COVID-19. Both conserved end residues are part of each CDR3. D genes are given only for firm matches. Clone size is not always given. Where it is, it says once, few, many or a class for expanded clones.

V,D,J,size,length,DNA,CDR3
TRBV5-1,TRBD1,TRBJ1-1,.,15,TGCGCCAGCAGACAGAGGGACAGGGCTGACACTGAAGCTTTCTTT,CASRQRDRADTEAFF
TRBV10-3,.,TRBJ1-1,.,13,TGTGCCACGAGACAGGATCTGAACACTGAAGCTTTCTTT,CATRQDLNTEAFF
TRBV18,.,TRBJ1-1,.,14,TGTGCCAGCTCACCTCGGGGAATCGGCACTGAAGCTTTCTTT,CASSPRGIGTEAFF
TRBV4-1,TRBD2,TRBJ2-7,.,16,TGCGCCAGCAGCCAAGATCCTAGCGGTAAATCCTACGAGCAGTACTTC,CASSQDPSGKSYEQYF
TRBV19,TRBD1,TRBJ1-5,once,19,TGTGCCAGTAGTTCAAGGGGGGCCGGACAGGGGACTTCCAATCAGCCCCAGCATTTT,CASSSRGAGQGTSNQPQHF
TRBV11-2,.,TRBJ1-5,.,15,TGTGCCAGCAGCCGCGGGGAGGGGGGGAATCAGCCCCAGCATTTT,CASSRGEGGNQPQHF
TRBV19,.,TRBJ1-2,.,16,TGTGCCAGTAGTATCGGCAGGGCTACAGCTTACTATGGCTACACCTTC,CASSIGRATAYYGYTF
TRBV28,TRBD1,TRBJ1-4,.,14,TGTGCCAGCAGTATACGACAGGGGGGTGAAAAACTGTTTTTT,CASSIRQGGEKLFF
TRBV2,TRBD2,TRBJ2-7,many,15,TGTGCCAGCAGGGAAGGAGCGGGAGGGTCCTACGAGCAGTACTTC,CASREGAGGSYEQYF
TRBV5-6,.,TRBJ1-2,.,15,TGTGCCAGCAGCCGGATCAATGGACAGAACTATGGCTACACCTTC,CASSRINGQNYGYTF
TRBV28,TRBD2,TRBJ2-3,once,15,TGTGCCAGCAGTAAGACTAGCCCAGTTGCGGATACGCAGTATTTT,CASSKTSPVADTQYF
TRBV7-2,.,TRBJ2-7,.,13,TGTGCCAGCTCCGGGGGGCGGGCCCTCGAGCAGTACTTC,CASSGGRALEQYF
TRBV5-1,.,TRBJ1-1,.,14,TGCGCCAGCAGCTATGTGGGGGCGAACACTGAAGCTTTCTTT,CASSYVGANTEAFF
TRBV15,.,TRBJ1-5,.,15,TGTGCCACCAGCAGGAGGAGGGTTCCGTTCGAGCCCCAGCATTTT,CATSRRRVPFEPQHF
TRBV10-3,.,TRBJ1-4,.,15,TGTGCCATCAGTGAGACGGAGGGTTCGCGTGAAAAACTGTTTTTT,CAISETEGSREKLFF
TRBV19,TRBD2,TRBJ2-3,.,14,TGTGCCAGTAGTATCAGCGGGATTGGAGATACGCAGTATTTT,CASSISGIGDTQYF